This TCR beta chain was recorded in a study of radiation and T cells in renal cell carcinoma. Regarding the study as a whole: From baseline, blood top tumor clonotypes peaked at 2 weeks post-radiation.

Profiling relied on immunoSEQ multiplex PCR, and the TCRdb table lists in-frame clones only, not all of them. Of more than 100,000 clones in the sample, 70% to 90% were seen once. As regards this clone: Its antigen is unknown.

CDR1 and CDR2 from the germline V gene are MGHDK and SYGVNS. The CDR3 is made up of 15 amino acids. Unmatched junction bases numbered 5, after V lost 2 bases and J lost 2 bases. As to time point: blood 2 weeks post-SBRT. Documented treatment: 15 Gy SBRT to primary tumor, nephrectomy 4 weeks later. The sample in question was blood, obtained from a patient whose treatment included radiotherapy and nephrectomy. The clonotype comes from a woman between 65 and 79 years old with renal cell carcinoma. The rearrangement joins TRBV25-1 to TRBJ2-7, with TRBD1 identical over 8 bases. For the CDR3, the DNA is TGTGCCAGCAGTGAACAGGGGGCAAAGACCTACGAGCAGTACTTC. Amino acids: CASSEQGAKTYEQYF.